The clone carrying this TCR beta chain was counted between two and nine times. Its antigen is not known. Produced via immunoSEQ multiplex PCR; TCRdb's table is partial and in-frame only. Of approximately 68,000 clones listed, about four fifths were seen once; the top ten hold over 2%. This sample stems from a study of OX40 agonist ivuxolimab in advanced cancers. Across the whole study: In this cohort, patients received ivuxolimab, an agonistic anti-OX40 (CD134) antibody. The mean age was approximately 60 years, ranging from about 20 to 79, with around four fifths of participants male. Checkpoint inhibitors had been given previously to 40% of patients. Findings of the study overall: The study found that CD8+ T cells averaged more expanded clones than CD4+.

V was cut by 8 bases and J by 1 base, with 11 bases left in between. Germline assignment: CDR1 SGHTA and CDR2 FQGTGA. The CDR3 totals 13 residues. The chain carries TRBV7-3 and TRBJ1-1; no clear D. This sequence originates from an adult with an advanced solid tumor such as melanoma, head and neck, liver or kidney cancer. The source was CD4+ or CD8+ T cells sorted from blood, collected in a trial of the OX40 agonist ivuxolimab. Here the CDR3 DNA reads TGTGCCAGCGGGCCTCCGGGGAACACTGAAGCTTTCTTT. Protein: CASGPPGNTEAFF.